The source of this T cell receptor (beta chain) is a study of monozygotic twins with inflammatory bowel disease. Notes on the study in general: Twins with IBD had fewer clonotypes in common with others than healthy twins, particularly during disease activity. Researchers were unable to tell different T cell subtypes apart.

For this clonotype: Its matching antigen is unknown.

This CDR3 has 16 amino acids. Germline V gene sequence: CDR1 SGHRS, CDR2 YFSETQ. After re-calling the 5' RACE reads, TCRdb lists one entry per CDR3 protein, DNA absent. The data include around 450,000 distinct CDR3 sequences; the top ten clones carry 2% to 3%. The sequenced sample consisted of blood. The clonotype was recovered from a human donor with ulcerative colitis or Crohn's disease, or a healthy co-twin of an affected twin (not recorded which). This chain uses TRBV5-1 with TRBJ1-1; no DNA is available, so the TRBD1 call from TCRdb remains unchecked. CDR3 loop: CASSSRQDNMNTEAFF.